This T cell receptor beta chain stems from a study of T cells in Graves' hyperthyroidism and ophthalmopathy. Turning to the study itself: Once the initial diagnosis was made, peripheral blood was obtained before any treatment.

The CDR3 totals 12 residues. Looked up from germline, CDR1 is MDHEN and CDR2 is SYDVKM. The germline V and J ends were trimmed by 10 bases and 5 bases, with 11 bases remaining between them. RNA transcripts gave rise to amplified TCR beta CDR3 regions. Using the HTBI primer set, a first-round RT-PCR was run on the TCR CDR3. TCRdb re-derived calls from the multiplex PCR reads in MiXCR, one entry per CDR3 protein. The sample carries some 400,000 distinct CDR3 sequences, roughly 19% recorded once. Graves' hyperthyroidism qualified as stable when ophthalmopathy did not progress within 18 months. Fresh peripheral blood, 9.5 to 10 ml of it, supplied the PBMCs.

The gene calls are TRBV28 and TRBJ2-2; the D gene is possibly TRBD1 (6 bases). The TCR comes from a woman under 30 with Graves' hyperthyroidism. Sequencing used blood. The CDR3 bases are TGTGCCATACAGGGCAATACCGGGGAGCTGTTTTTT. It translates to CAIQGNTGELFF.